These 4 T cell receptor beta chains originate from one sample sequenced in a study of response to subunit inactivated influenza vaccine. TCRdb independently ran MiXCR on the RT-PCR reads; one entry per CDR3 protein. In the table there are some 520,000 distinct CDR3 sequences, 16% of which are singletons. The sequencing here drew on CD4+ T cells sorted from PBMCs, taken roughly 24 months after vaccination. The receptor set was obtained from a man aged 50-75 years who received an inactivated influenza vaccine.

CDR3 bases: TGTGCCAGCACACGACCGGGAGCAAATGAGCAGTTCTTC. Amino acids: CASTRPGANEQFF. The chain is built from TRBV6-1 and TRBJ2-1; TRBD2 is a possible D gene (6 bases). The germline V gene has CDR1 MNHNS and CDR2 SASEGT. The length of the CDR3 is 13 residues. The V end lost 7 bases, the J end lost 7 bases, and 14 bases lay between the germline ends.

This clonotype was counted ten times or more. This sequence joins TRBV7-2 and TRBJ2-1; D unclear. The CDR3 length is 15 residues. Germline V gives CDR1 SGHTA, CDR2 FQGNSA. The ends were cut back, 1 base at V and 7 bases at J, with 14 bases in the middle. CDR3 amino acids: CASSLGARSWNEQFF. CDR3 nucleotide sequence: TGTGCCAGCAGCTTAGGGGCTCGAAGCTGGAATGAGCAGTTCTTC.

A few counts support this clonotype. A read error is possible here, since a much larger clone lies one base away. The J gene is TRBJ1-1, the V gene TRBV11-2; D not resolved. V lost 3 bases, J lost 1 base, and 9 bases lay in between. Germline V gives CDR1 SGHAT, CDR2 FQNNGV. CDR3 length: 14 amino acids. CDR3 nucleotide sequence: TGTGCCAGCAGCTTTGGAGAGGGGAACACTGAAGCTTTCTTT. Translating gives CASSFGEGNTEAFF. The variable domain in full, completed from reference TRBV11-2 and TRBJ1-1, reads EAGVAQSPRYKIIEKRQSVAFWCNPISGHATLYWYQQILGQGPKLLIQFQNNGVVDDSQLPKDRFSAERLKGVDSTLKIQPAKLEDSAVYLCASSFGEGNTEAFFGQGTRLTVV.

The V call is TRBV6-1, the J call TRBJ1-2, with D unclear. The CDR3 runs to 15 residues. With 3 bases removed from V and 3 bases from J, the gap between germline ends came to 14 bases. The germline V gene has CDR1 MNHNS and CDR2 SASEGT. The CDR3: CASSDWATSDYGYTF. In DNA form, the CDR3 reads TGTGCCAGCAGTGACTGGGCCACCTCTGACTATGGCTACACCTTC.